The next 14 T cell receptor beta chains were all read from a single sample in a study of T cells in localized non-small cell lung cancer. Clones were read by immunoSEQ multiplex PCR, and TCRdb kept only the in-frame ones, dropping some. The profile covers around 53,000 clones, with about three quarters appearing a single time and around 4% taken by the ten largest. Here the sequenced sample was PBMCs, taken before any cancer treatment. The receptors derive from a woman aged 40-70 years with stage II lung adenocarcinoma.

This sequence joins TRBV13 and TRBJ2-7; no clear D. Germline V gene data show CDR1 as PRHDT and CDR2 as FYEKMQ (reference sequence). Trimming took off 7 bases at V and 0 bases at J, with 13 bases between the two ends. The CDR3 runs to 14 residues. CDR3 amino acids: CASTPRRTSYEQYF. The CDR3 nucleotides read TGTGCCAGCACCCCTAGGCGGACCTCCTACGAGCAGTACTTC.

This chain joins TRBV19 and TRBJ2-1; D ambiguous. This CDR3 comprises 15 residues. Germline assignment: CDR1 LNHDA and CDR2 SQIVND (reference sequence). Trimming left V 4 bases short and J 9 bases short, with 19 bases between. CDR3 sequence (DNA): TGTGCCAGTAGTAGCCTAGTATCAACCTACGGTGAGCAGTTCTTC. This translates into CASSSLVSTYGEQFF.

J is TRBJ2-5 and V is TRBV19; TRBD1 agrees at 8 bases. Looked up from germline, CDR1 is LNHDA and CDR2 is SQIVND (reference sequence). The CDR3 extends over 15 amino acids. J lost 4 bases, V lost 3 bases, and 7 bases had no gene match. In nucleotides, the CDR3 is TGTGCCAGTAGTATTCGCATCGACAGGGGAGAGACCCAGTACTTC. It is translated as CASSIRIDRGETQYF.

V usage is TRBV18 and J usage is TRBJ1-1; tentative D call: TRBD1 (6 bases). This CDR3 has 15 residues. Between the trimmed V and J ends, which lost 4 bases and 4 bases, there was a span of 16 bases. Per germline, CDR1 KGHSH and CDR2 LQKENI. CDR3 coding DNA: TGTGCCAGCTCACTAATCGGGGGGCGCGGCACTGAAGCTTTCTTT. This encodes CASSLIGGRGTEAFF.

V is TRBV11-3 and J is TRBJ2-2, with 13 bases fitting TRBD2. The germline gives CDR1 SGHNT, CDR2 YENEEA. This CDR3 contains 15 residues. J lost 4 bases, V lost 5 bases, and 1 base had no gene match. The CDR3 DNA reads as TGTGCCAGCAGCCGGACTAGCGGGGGCACCGGGGAGCTGTTTTTT. It specifies CASSRTSGGTGELFF.

The chain combines TRBV7-2 with TRBJ2-5; 14 bases map to TRBD2. The V gene's germline CDR1 is SGHTA and CDR2 FQGNSA. CDR3 length equals 15 residues. V lost 5 bases and J lost 2; bases outside the gene matches: 1. CDR3 sequence reads: CASSRTSGGQETQYF. DNA for the CDR3: TGTGCCAGCAGCCGGACTAGCGGGGGGCAAGAGACCCAGTACTTC.

The chain joins TRBV2 to TRBJ1-5, with a tentative D call TRBD1 (6 bases). V gave up 6 bases and J gave up 7 bases, with 16 bases separating them. CDR3 length equals 14 residues. In germline, CDR1 is SNHLY, CDR2 FYNNEI. The CDR3 DNA is TGTGCCAGCAGGGGAACAGGGTGGCGGCAGCCCCAGCATTTT. Translating it yields CASRGTGWRQPQHF.

This chain joins TRBV13 and TRBJ1-2; D not certain. Trimming cost V 2 bases and J 2 bases, with 9 bases left between them. This CDR3 region has 14 residues. In germline, CDR1 is PRHDT, CDR2 FYEKMQ (reference sequence). The CDR3 reads CASSLLGLNYGYTF. The CDR3 nucleotides read TGTGCCAGCAGCTTATTAGGGCTCAACTATGGCTACACCTTC.

The rearrangement links TRBV5-4 to TRBJ2-3, with TRBD1 matching 8 bases. Germline assignment: CDR1 SGHNT and CDR2 YYREEE (reference sequence). The CDR3 has 13 amino acids. Unmatched junction bases numbered 4, after V lost 6 bases and J lost 4 bases. The CDR3 loop is CASTPQGADTQYF. CDR3 in DNA: TGTGCCAGCACCCCACAGGGGGCAGATACGCAGTATTTT. The whole variable domain, filled in from reference TRBV5-4 and TRBJ2-3, reads ETGVTQSPTHLIKTRGQQVTLRCSSQSGHNTVSWYQQALGQGPQFIFQYYREEENGRGNFPPRFSGLQFPNYSSELNVNALELDDSALYLCASTPQGADTQYFGPGTRLTVL.

The gene calls are TRBV27 and TRBJ2-1; perhaps TRBD2 as D (6 bases). The CDR3 has 16 residues. Trimming stripped 2 bases from V and 0 bases from J, with 11 bases between. CDR1 MNHEY and CDR2 SMNVEV come from the germline V gene (reference sequence). The CDR3 protein is CASSLIGDSSYNEQFF. For the CDR3, the DNA is TGTGCCAGCAGTTTAATCGGGGACTCCTCCTACAATGAGCAGTTCTTC.

The gene calls are TRBV6-4 and TRBJ2-3; D is possibly TRBD2 (7 bases). In germline, CDR1 is MRHNA, CDR2 SNTAGT. The CDR3 has 13 amino acids. V shed 8 bases and J shed 0 bases, with 9 bases lying between them. CDR3 nucleotide sequence: TGTGCCAGCGGGGGGGCTAGCACAGATACGCAGTATTTT. Protein product: CASGGASTDTQYF.

V usage is TRBV4-1 and J usage is TRBJ1-1; no definite D call. Trimming took 1 base from V and 5 from J, leaving 11 bases between them. Germline V gene data show CDR1 as MGHRA and CDR2 as YSYEKL. This CDR3 has 14 residues. In DNA, the CDR3 is TGCGCCAGCAGCCAAGGTTCCATGGGGACTGAAGCTTTCTTT. This encodes CASSQGSMGTEAFF.

This chain links TRBV6-5 with TRBJ2-5, with TRBD2 matching over 12 bases. The V gene's germline CDR1 is MNHEY and CDR2 SVGAGI. The CDR3 runs to 16 residues. V was pared by 6 bases and J by 2 bases, with 7 bases of the junction left unmatched. The CDR3 loop reads CASRYLGLAGQETQYF. The CDR3 DNA follows: TGTGCCAGCAGATACCTTGGACTAGCGGGGCAAGAGACCCAGTACTTC.

The gene calls are TRBV6-4 and TRBJ2-1, with 8 positions matching TRBD1. The germline V gene has CDR1 MRHNA and CDR2 SNTAGT. V lost 4 bases to trimming and J lost 4 bases; unmatched junction nucleotides: 6. There are 15 residues in the CDR3. CDR3 in DNA: TGTGCCAGCAGTGCCGAGACAGGGGTTTACAATGAGCAGTTCTTC. This translates into CASSAETGVYNEQFF.